Here is one TCR beta chain with its context. The TCRbeta library was prepared with unique molecular identifiers. TCRdb itself ran the PCR reads through MiXCR, one entry per CDR3 protein. Of nearly 550,000 distinct CDR3 sequences listed, 15% to 20% are singletons. This sample stems from a study of T-cell reconstitution after alpha-beta-depleted transplantation in children. This TCR derives from a human donor who donated a stem cell graft to a child with acute lymphoblastic leukemia. The sequencing here drew on PBMCs from the stem cell graft donor, taken from the stem cell graft.

The CDR3 bases are TGTGCCAGCAGTCCCAGCGGGGGCTTATACAATGAGCAGTTCTTC. This translates into CASSPSGGLYNEQFF. The gene calls are TRBV12-3 or TRBV12-4 and TRBJ2-1, with 8 nucleotides matching TRBD2. CDR3 length equals 15 residues. Trimming cost V 5 bases and J 4 bases; bases outside gene matches: 7.